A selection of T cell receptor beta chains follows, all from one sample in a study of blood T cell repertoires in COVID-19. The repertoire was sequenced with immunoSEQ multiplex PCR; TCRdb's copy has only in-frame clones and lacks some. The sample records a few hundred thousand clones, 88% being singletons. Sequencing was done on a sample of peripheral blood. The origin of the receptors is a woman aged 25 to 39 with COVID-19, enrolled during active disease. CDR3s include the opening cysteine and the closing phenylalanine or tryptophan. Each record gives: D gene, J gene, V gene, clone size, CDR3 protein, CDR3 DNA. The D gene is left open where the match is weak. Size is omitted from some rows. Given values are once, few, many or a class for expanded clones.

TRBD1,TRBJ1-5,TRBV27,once,CASSFQGARGQPQHF,TGTGCCAGCAGTTTTCAGGGGGCGCGGGGGCAGCCCCAGCATTTT
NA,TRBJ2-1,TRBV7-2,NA,CASSFGGQSYNEQFF,TGTGCCAGCAGCTTCGGAGGGCAGTCCTACAATGAGCAGTTCTTC
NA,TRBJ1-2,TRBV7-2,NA,CASSLGLNYGYTF,TGTGCCAGCAGCTTAGGACTTAACTATGGCTACACCTTC
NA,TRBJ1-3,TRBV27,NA,CASRGTVAGNTIYF,TGTGCCAGCAGGGGGACTGTCGCTGGAAACACCATATATTTT
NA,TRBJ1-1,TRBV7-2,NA,CASSFLGPMNTEAFF,TGTGCCAGCAGCTTTCTGGGGCCAATGAACACTGAAGCTTTCTTT
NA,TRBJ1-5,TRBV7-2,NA,CASSLAWGPKQPQHF,TGTGCCAGCAGCTTAGCCTGGGGGCCTAAACAGCCCCAGCATTTT
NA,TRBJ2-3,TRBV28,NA,CASSRSRLGGADTQYF,TGTGCCAGCAGTCGTTCCCGTCTGGGGGGAGCAGATACGCAGTATTTT
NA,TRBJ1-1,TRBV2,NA,CASIQGLTEAFF,TGTGCCAGCATTCAGGGCTTGACTGAAGCTTTCTTT
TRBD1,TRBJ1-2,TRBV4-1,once,CASSQAGRTGVVYGYTF,TGCGCCAGCAGCCAAGCAGGGAGGACAGGGGTCGTCTATGGCTACACCTTC
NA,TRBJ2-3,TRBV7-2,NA,CASSSTDTQYF,TGTGCCAGCAGCTCAACAGATACGCAGTATTTT
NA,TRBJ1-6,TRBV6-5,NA,CASSPYGLSNSPLHF,TGTGCCAGCAGTCCCTACGGTCTATCGAATTCACCCCTCCACTTT
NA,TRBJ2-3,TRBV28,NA,CASSSPRRHDF,TGTGCCAGCAGTTCTCCGCGGCGGCACGATTTT
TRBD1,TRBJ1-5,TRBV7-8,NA,CASTPTGVQPQHF,TGTGCCAGCACCCCTACAGGGGTTCAGCCCCAGCATTTT
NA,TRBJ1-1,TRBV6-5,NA,CASSRTEAFF,TGTGCCAGCAGCCGGACAGAAGCTTTCTTT
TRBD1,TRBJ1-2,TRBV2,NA,CASRPGQGNGYTF,TGTGCCAGCAGGCCGGGACAGGGAAATGGCTACACCTTC
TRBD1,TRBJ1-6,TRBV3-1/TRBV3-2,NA,CASSETMDRLALHF,TGTGCCAGCAGCGAAACGATGGACAGGCTGGCCCTCCACTTT
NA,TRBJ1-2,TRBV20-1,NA,CSARDQYGYTF,TGCAGTGCTAGAGATCAGTATGGCTACACCTTC
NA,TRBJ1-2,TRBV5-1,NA,CASSGTGPYGYTF,TGCGCCAGCAGCGGTACAGGGCCCTATGGCTACACCTTC
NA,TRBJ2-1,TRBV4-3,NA,CASSPKVTGSSYNEQFF,TGCGCCAGCAGCCCCAAGGTTACAGGTAGCTCCTACAATGAGCAGTTCTTC
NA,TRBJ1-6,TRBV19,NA,CASSRQKSSYNSPLHF,TGTGCCAGTAGTCGCCAAAAGAGCTCCTATAATTCACCCCTCCACTTT
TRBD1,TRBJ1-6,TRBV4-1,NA,CASSQSSGGWDSPLHF,TGCGCCAGCAGCCAAAGTTCAGGGGGCTGGGATTCACCCCTCCACTTT
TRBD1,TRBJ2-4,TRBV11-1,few,CASSKTGGLVKNIQYF,TGTGCCAGCAGCAAAACAGGGGGTTTGGTCAAAAACATTCAGTACTTC
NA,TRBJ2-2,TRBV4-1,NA,CASSQEMGLNTGELFF,TGCGCCAGCAGCCAAGAGATGGGCCTGAACACCGGGGAGCTGTTTTTT
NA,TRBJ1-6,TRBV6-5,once,CASSYRLSSYNSPLHF,TGTGCCAGCAGCTACCGGTTAAGCTCCTATAATTCACCCCTCCACTTT